Presented here are 7 T cell receptor beta chains from one specimen sequenced in a study of regulatory T cells in long-lasting Graves disease. Time point here: newly diagnosed GD, antithyroid drugs for less than 3 months. Extracted PBMC RNA gave rise to the TCR library. Combining iRepertoire HTBI primers with Arm-PCR of CDR3 regions, the authors built TCR beta libraries. TCRdb independently ran MiXCR on the multiplex PCR reads; one entry per CDR3 protein. The table lists more than 300,000 distinct CDR3 sequences, about 10% of them singletons. These data were also filed under a second study, of T cells in Graves' hyperthyroidism and ophthalmopathy.

Sequencing used peripheral blood mononuclear cells (PBMCs), obtained at new diagnosis, from a patient treated with antithyroid drugs. Every receptor here comes from a young woman with Graves disease.

This clonotype has at least ten counts. The chain employs TRBV29-1 and TRBJ1-4; possibly TRBD1 for D (6 bases). CDR1 is SQVTM and CDR2 is ANQGSEA in the germline V gene. Trimming cost V 4 bases and J 7 bases, with 19 bases left between them. There are 15 residues in the CDR3. CDR3 coding DNA: TGCAGCGTTGTAGGCCAGGGGTTCGTGGGTGAAAAACTGTTTTTT. The encoded protein is CSVVGQGFVGEKLFF.

This clonotype was recorded at least ten times. For the CDR3, the DNA is TGTGCCAGCTCACCACCGGCTGGGGGGGGATATAATTCACCCCTCCACTTT. This translates into CASSPPAGGGYNSPLHF. The chain combines TRBV18 with TRBJ1-6; tentative D call: TRBD1 (5 bases). Germline CDR1 is KGHSH and CDR2 is LQKENI. Trimming took off 0 bases at V and 4 bases at J, with 13 bases between the two ends. The CDR3 has 17 amino acids.

This clonotype was picked up many times. The chain uses TRBV27 and TRBJ2-5; 7 bases are a match to TRBD1. The germline CDR1 and CDR2 sequences are MNHEY and SMNVEV (reference sequence). J was trimmed by 5 bases and V by 4 bases; bases with no gene match: 7. The CDR3 length is 14 residues. The CDR3 is CASSSGTDGETQYF. The CDR3 DNA follows: TGTGCCAGCAGTTCCGGGACAGACGGTGAGACCCAGTACTTC.

This clonotype was counted ten times or more. V and J are TRBV7-9 and TRBJ2-1; D perhaps matches TRBD2 (6 bases). The CDR3 length is 15 residues. CDR1 and CDR2 from the germline V gene are SEHNR and FQNEAQ (reference sequence). In DNA, the CDR3 is TGTGCTATTGCCGGGGGTAAGGGACCCGACAATGAGCAGTTCTTC. Its protein is CAIAGGKGPDNEQFF.

There are a few counts of this clonotype. The gene calls are TRBV6-2 or TRBV6-3 and TRBJ1-1; D not resolved. Germline V gives CDR1 MNHEY, CDR2 SVGEGT. The V gene lost 0 bases and the J gene lost 2 bases, with 13 bases spanning the gap. The CDR3 runs to 16 residues. CDR3 bases: TGTGCCAGCAGTTACTCGTATTCGTCGGTTAACACTGAAGCTTTCTTT. Translated, it gives CASSYSYSSVNTEAFF.

This clonotype occurred many times. The V call is TRBV28, the J call TRBJ2-3; D possibly uses TRBD1 or TRBD2 (5 bases each). The CDR3 is 15 residues long. The germline gives CDR1 MDHEN, CDR2 SYDVKM. Trimming removed 7 bases from V and 2 bases from J, with 16 bases in between. The DNA for the CDR3 is TGTGCCAGCAACGGGGCTAGCTTTATCACAGATACGCAGTATTTT. Protein product: CASNGASFITDTQYF.

This clonotype has ten or more counts. V usage is TRBV18 and J usage is TRBJ2-1; 9 bases align to TRBD2. This CDR3 has 15 residues. V shed 0 bases and J 9 bases; nucleotides not matched to a gene: 6. The germline CDR1 and CDR2 sequences are KGHSH and LQKENI. The CDR3 loop is CASSPPAGGMGEQFF. The DNA for the CDR3 is TGTGCCAGCTCACCACCAGCGGGAGGTATGGGTGAGCAGTTCTTC.